This TCR beta chain was documented in a study of beta chain features in type 1 diabetes (dated by TCRdb to the late 2010s). As for the study more broadly: Mean age, gender distribution, total cell number and subset yield did not differ between patients and healthy donors. The study compared the TCRB repertoires of sorted circulating CD4+ T cell subsets in recently diagnosed type 1 diabetes patients with those in matched healthy donors. Whereas all 28 donors provided naive and central memory subsets, regulatory and stem cell-like memory subsets were isolated from just 8 patients and roughly 8 healthy donors. A total of roughly 98,000,000 sorted cells were examined across all samples, and RNA yield correlated strongly with the number of cells per subset. The investigation overall reported the following: HLA sub-analyses involved small numbers of individuals, so any influence of HLA type on TCRB rearrangement remained unresolved. PCR may preferentially amplify shorter templates, but because patient and control samples were amplified and corrected together, any resulting skew would affect both groups equally. Sequencing cDNA rather than genomic DNA could over-represent highly expressing activated cells, although activation and CD3 levels did not differ between groups. Patients with type 1 diabetes made fewer insertions and deleted more nucleotides at VDJ recombination sites, implying thymic rearrangement abnormalities. Type 1 diabetes patients showed a moderate but significant shortening of TCRB CDR3 length in all four CD4+ subsets. Naive, central memory and regulatory TCRB repertoires appeared to be more similar among patients than among healthy donors.

CDR1 and CDR2 were assigned from the germline V gene as SNHLY and FYNNEI. Taken from cysteine to phenylalanine, the CDR3 has 12 residues. This entry keeps only the CDR3 DNA: 36 bases, framed from base 1. V is reduced by 11 bases and J by 8 bases, leaving a spacing of 15 bases between them. From each donor, a single peripheral blood sample of 90 to 150 mL on average was drawn into heparinised tubes. Using a panel that included CD45RO, CCR7, CD25, CD127, CD95 and CD27, naive, central memory, regulatory and stem cell-like memory CD4+ T cells were sorted on a BD FACSAria II. A purity above 98% was achieved for all sorted populations. PBMCs were isolated immediately by Lymphoprep density gradient centrifugation and stained directly without culture. So that batch effects would be minimized, each experiment stained and sorted samples in pairs, pairing one healthy donor with one patient. The entire isolated RNA was reverse transcribed using the High Capacity cDNA Reverse Transcription Kit, and thus expressed TCRB transcripts were sequenced. Deep immunoSEQ sequencing was performed on naive, central memory and regulatory T cell samples, with an average of approximately 4 million total reads per sample. Sorted cells were lysed in RLT buffer, and RNA was extracted using DNase-treated RNeasy Micro or Mini kits according to cell number. Each cell subset was processed on its own to prevent cross-contamination, while patient and healthy donor samples were processed together. The immunoSEQ multiplex PCR was used to amplify TCRB sequences from cDNA, yielding 87-bp fragments that span the CDR3 region. Amplicons were sequenced on the Illumina HiSeq platform. For the original study's pipeline: PCR bias was computationally corrected using synthetic template baselines, reads within Hamming distance 2 were collapsed, and singletons that could not be merged were discarded. By aligning reads against IMGT, V, D and J genes, CDR3 length, and insertions or deletions at six rearrangement sites were assigned. Clonotype counts were normalized to sorted cell number within each subset before computing true diversity and Gini coefficients with the tcR R package. Repertoire sharing was quantified using the overlap coefficient calculated on TCRB nucleotide sequences. Out-of-frame TCRB sequences from naive cells were analyzed as a proxy for the pre-selection repertoire. In its TCRdb copy, this immuneACCESS table keeps in-frame sequences only and misses some clones. Where compared with another copy, unresolved V genes explain less than half of these, and the others have no known cause. Clone size and V and J calls were adopted from that table, with D and trimming inferred from the DNA. The sample table holds roughly 500,000 clones, of which approximately 10% were seen once. The ten biggest clones cover more than 0.045% of the sample.

For this clone: The antigen it recognizes is unknown. No base-level quality is on record; no much larger clone is a single base apart.

The chain is made from TRBV2 and TRBJ1-4; no D segment can be confidently identified. The sample was naive CD4+ T cells from blood. The cell subset or site tag for this specimen amounts to: true naive CD4+ T cells. The TCR comes from a woman between 18 and 29 years old in good health. The nucleotide sequence reads as follows: TGTGCCCCACGGCCCGTGGGGGAAAAACTGTTTTTT. This codes for CAPRPVGEKLFF.